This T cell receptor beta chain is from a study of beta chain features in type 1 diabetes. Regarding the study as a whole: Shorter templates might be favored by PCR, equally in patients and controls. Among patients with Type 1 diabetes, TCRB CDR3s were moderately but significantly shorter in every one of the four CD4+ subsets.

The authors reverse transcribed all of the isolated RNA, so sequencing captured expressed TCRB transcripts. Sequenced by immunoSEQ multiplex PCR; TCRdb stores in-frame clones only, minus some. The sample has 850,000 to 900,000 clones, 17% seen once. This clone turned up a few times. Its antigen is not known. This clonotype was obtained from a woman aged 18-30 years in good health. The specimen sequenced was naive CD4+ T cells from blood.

In DNA form, the CDR3 reads TGTGCCAGCACCGGGAAGTGGACAGGGGGCTCTGAAGCTTTCTTT. The encoded protein is CASTGKWTGGSEAFF. V and J are TRBV2 and TRBJ1-1, with TRBD1 identical over 11 bases. The CDR3 length is 15 residues. CDR1 SNHLY and CDR2 FYNNEI come from the germline V gene. Germline trimming cut 7 bases from V and 6 bases from J; bases unmatched to any gene: 10.